This TCR beta chain was captured by sequencing in a study of T cell clonality in common variable immunodeficiency. Trimming removed 4 bases from V and 6 bases from J, with 24 bases in between. The CDR3 covers 17 residues. Blood samples were heparinized, about 5 to 9 ml per donor. Ten or more counts support this clone. The read terminates 3 residues before the CDR3 end, so the remaining end is supplied by the germline J gene. Sequencing input was equivalent genomic DNA from CVID and controls. The repertoire was sequenced with immunoSEQ multiplex PCR; TCRdb's copy has only in-frame clones and lacks some. The table lists roughly 40,000 clones, no singletons, with 1.3% to 1.5% in the top ten.

The V gene is TRBV5-3, the J gene TRBJ2-3, with D possibly called TRBD1 or TRBD2 (7 bases each). TRBV5-3 is identified as an open reading frame with a role that is uncertain. The clonotype was recovered from a person aged 18 to 70 in good health. Sequenced input: peripheral blood mononuclear cells. The CDR3 region is CARSPKDRRRELDTQYF. CDR3 DNA (partial): TGTGCCAGAAGCCCTAAGGACAGGCGGCGGGAGTTGGATACG.